Shown below are 27 T cell receptor beta chains from a single sample sequenced in a study of OX40 agonist ivuxolimab in advanced cancers. TCRdb's copy holds only in-frame clones and misses some; the assay was immunoSEQ multiplex PCR. The data contain under 100,000 clones, 85% to 90% of them singletons. The sequences come from CD4+ or CD8+ T cells sorted from blood, collected in a trial of the OX40 agonist ivuxolimab. The receptor source for this set is an adult with an advanced solid tumor such as melanoma, head and neck, liver or kidney cancer.

Remarks on this clone: The limits of the CDR3 on the DNA are not certain, so only TCRdb's listed CDR3 is given. The gene calls are TRBV5-1 and TRBJ2-5; the table's D call TRBD2 went unverified against the DNA. The CDR3 length equals 16 residues, ends included. Germline CDR1 is SGHRS and CDR2 is YFSETQ. Here the CDR3 reads CASSPDPFGAGETQYF.

This clone was recorded once. This chain links TRBV5-1 with TRBJ1-6, with 7 nucleotides matching TRBD1. CDR3 length: 15 residues. Trimming took 0 bases from V and 6 from J; bases not matched to a gene: 3. The germline V gene encodes CDR1 SGHRS and CDR2 YFSETQ. CDR3 sequence reads: CASSLEGASNSPLHF. CDR3 nucleotide sequence: TGCGCCAGCAGCTTGGAGGGGGCTTCTAATTCACCCCTCCACTTT. Full variable domain (rest looked up from reference TRBV5-1 and TRBJ1-6): KAGVTQTPRYLIKTRGQQVTLSCSPISGHRSVSWYQQTPGQGLQFLFEYFSETQRNKGNFPGRFSGRQFSNSRSEMNVSTLELGDSALYLCASSLEGASNSPLHFGNGTRLTVT.

This clone appeared once. The J gene is TRBJ1-2, the V gene TRBV5-1; 8 nucleotides agree with TRBD1. The V gene's germline CDR1 is SGHRS and CDR2 YFSETQ. J gave up 13 bases and V 0 bases, and 8 bases lay outside the gene matches. CDR3 length: 13 amino acids. The CDR3: CASSLGTGRFATF. The CDR3 bases are TGCGCCAGCAGCTTGGGGACAGGGCGTTTTGCCACCTTC.

The CDR3 loop reads CASSFDFANTIYF. The CDR3 DNA is TGTGCCAGCAGCTTCGATTTTGCGAACACCATATATTTT. V usage is TRBV7-2 and J usage is TRBJ1-3; D gene unclear. CDR3 length: 13 amino acids. Trimming left V 3 bases short and J 7 bases short, with 10 bases between. CDR1 and CDR2 from the germline V gene are SGHTA and FQGNSA.

V usage is TRBV19 and J usage is TRBJ1-4, with unresolved D. CDR3 length equals 14 residues. CDR1 LNHDA and CDR2 SQIVND come from the germline V gene (reference sequence). The germline V and J ends were trimmed by 4 bases and 0 bases, with 6 bases remaining between them. The CDR3: CASSRSATNEKLFF. CDR3 coding DNA: TGTGCCAGTAGTAGGTCGGCAACTAATGAAAAACTGTTTTTT.

V is TRBV2 and J is TRBJ2-1, with 9 bases aligning to TRBD1. V shed 7 bases, J shed 9 bases, and the junction held 4 bases outside the gene matches. The germline gives CDR1 SNHLY, CDR2 FYNNEI. This CDR3 has 12 residues. For the CDR3, the DNA is TGTGCCAGCACCACAGGGGGCATTGAGCAGTTCTTC. It codes for CASTTGGIEQFF.

V is TRBV19 and J is TRBJ1-2; unclear D gene. V shed 5 bases and J shed 1 base, with 14 bases lying between them. CDR1 and CDR2 (germline): LNHDA, SQIVND (reference sequence). The CDR3 totals 15 residues. This chain's CDR3 is CASSVQDGLNYGYTF. DNA of the CDR3: TGTGCCAGTAGTGTTCAGGACGGCCTTAACTATGGCTACACCTTC.

V and J are TRBV5-1 and TRBJ2-1; the match to TRBD1 covers 8 bases. The V and J ends lost 1 base and 7 bases, in that order; junction bases with no gene match: 10. The CDR3 is 16 amino acids. Germline V gene lookup returns CDR1 SGHRS and CDR2 YFSETQ. CDR3 protein: CASSLNGWTGSNEQFF. The CDR3 nucleotides are TGCGCCAGCAGCTTGAATGGTTGGACAGGGTCTAATGAGCAGTTCTTC.

This chain uses TRBV6-5 with TRBJ2-7; D could derive from TRBD1 or TRBD2 (6 bases each). The length of the CDR3 is 15 residues. The V gene's germline CDR1 is MNHEY and CDR2 SVGAGI. With 5 bases removed from V and 3 bases from J, the gap between germline ends came to 17 bases. The CDR3 sequence is CASSPGGGGIYEQYF. Here the CDR3 DNA reads TGTGCCAGCAGTCCCGGGGGCGGCGGCATCTACGAGCAGTACTTC.

The rearrangement links TRBV27 to TRBJ2-5, with TRBD2 matching 8 bases. Per germline, CDR1 MNHEY and CDR2 SMNVEV (reference sequence). This CDR3 region has 15 residues. V lost 2 bases, J lost 9 bases, and 11 bases stayed unmatched. The CDR3 coding sequence is TGTGCCAGCAGTTTAAAACGGGGGGGACCCGGGGCCCAGTACTTC. Translated: CASSLKRGGPGAQYF.

The chain employs TRBV5-6 and TRBJ2-5, with 8 bases fitting TRBD2. Germline CDR1 reads SGHDT; CDR2 reads YYEEEE. CDR3 length equals 15 residues. V gave up 4 bases and J gave up 2 bases; unmatched junction bases: 7. DNA of the CDR3: TGTGCCAGCAGCCAAAGGGCTAGCGGGCAAGAGACCCAGTACTTC. Its protein product is CASSQRASGQETQYF.

The V and J genes are TRBV11-2 and TRBJ1-1; 9 bases fit TRBD1. V trimming: 5 bases; J trimming: 5 bases; junction bases outside the gene matches: 6. Germline CDR1 SGHAT, CDR2 FQNNGV. This CDR3 comprises 14 residues. The CDR3 protein is CASSLTGGATEAFF. CDR3 DNA: TGTGCCAGCAGCCTTACAGGGGGCGCGACTGAAGCTTTCTTT. Based on the CDR3 plus reference TRBV11-2 and TRBJ1-1, the full variable domain is EAGVAQSPRYKIIEKRQSVAFWCNPISGHATLYWYQQILGQGPKLLIQFQNNGVVDDSQLPKDRFSAERLKGVDSTLKIQPAKLEDSAVYLCASSLTGGATEAFFGQGTRLTVV.

The chain recombines TRBV6-5 with TRBJ1-3; 7 bases fit TRBD1. Germline V gives CDR1 MNHEY, CDR2 SVGAGI. CDR3 length: 14 residues. J gave up 0 bases and V 8 bases, and 4 bases lay outside the gene matches. The CDR3 is CASQTGSSGNTIYF. Here the CDR3 DNA reads TGTGCCAGCCAGACAGGGAGCTCTGGAAACACCATATATTTT.

V gene TRBV30 combines with J gene TRBJ1-2; 7 bases map to TRBD1. The CDR3 consists of 12 residues. The V gene's germline CDR1 is GTSNPN and CDR2 SVGIG (reference sequence). V shed 2 bases, J shed 6 bases, and the junction held 3 bases outside the gene matches. The chain's CDR3 is CAWSIGGHGYTF. CDR3 coding DNA: TGTGCCTGGAGTATAGGGGGCCATGGCTACACCTTC.

The rearrangement uses TRBV5-6 and TRBJ1-1; unclear D gene. From germline, CDR1 is SGHDT and CDR2 YYEEEE. This CDR3 region has 13 residues. The V end was cut by 2 bases, the J end by 4 bases, with 9 bases between. The CDR3 bases are TGTGCCAGCAGCTTCGGGGTTCGCACTGAAGCTTTCTTT. It translates to CASSFGVRTEAFF.

This clone appeared a few times. The chain employs TRBV19 and TRBJ1-5; no firm D call. This CDR3 has 14 residues. The V gene's germline CDR1 is LNHDA and CDR2 SQIVND (reference sequence). Trimming cost V 6 bases and J 6 bases, with 15 bases left between them. In nucleotides, the CDR3 is TGTGCCAGTAGCCTGGATCGGTCCGGTCAGCCCCAGCATTTT. Its protein product is CASSLDRSGQPQHF.

The chain has TRBV5-1 and TRBJ2-1; 8 nucleotides align to TRBD2. Germline V gene lookup returns CDR1 SGHRS and CDR2 YFSETQ. V dropped 4 bases and J dropped 6; count of bases not matched to a gene: 12. The CDR3 has 16 amino acids. The chain's CDR3 is CASSPRGGGSPNEQFF. Here the CDR3 DNA reads TGCGCCAGCAGCCCCAGGGGCGGGGGGTCTCCCAATGAGCAGTTCTTC.

This clone was seen only once. The chain recombines TRBV7-9 with TRBJ2-7, with D possibly TRBD2 on 6 matching bases. The CDR3 is 15 amino acids. Germline lookup yields CDR1 SEHNR and CDR2 FQNEAQ (reference sequence). V lost 1 base, J lost 5 bases, and 15 bases lay in between. Written as DNA, the CDR3 is TGTGCCAGCAGCTTAGGGGTTGGAGGGGCCCACGAGCAGTACTTC. This sequence encodes CASSLGVGGAHEQYF.

The chain employs TRBV6-5 and TRBJ1-3; TRBD1 might be the D (6 bases). The CDR3 is made up of 16 amino acids. CDR1 is MNHEY and CDR2 is SVGAGI in the germline V gene. V shed 2 bases and J shed 0 bases, with 11 bases lying between them. The CDR3 loop is CASSYDRPVSGNTIYF. DNA of the CDR3: TGTGCCAGCAGTTACGACAGGCCCGTCTCTGGAAACACCATATATTTT.

The chain is built from TRBV19 and TRBJ1-3; a weak D match, TRBD1 (5 bases). This CDR3 is 15 amino acids long. The germline V and J ends were trimmed by 1 base and 4 bases, with 11 bases remaining between them. CDR1 is LNHDA, CDR2 SQIVND, per germline (reference sequence). The CDR3 coding sequence is TGTGCCAGTAGTATAGGAGGGGCGGCGGGAAACACCATATATTTT. It specifies CASSIGGAAGNTIYF.

The chain is built from TRBV18 and TRBJ2-7; 7 bases match TRBD1. CDR3 size: 13 residues. Trimming cost V 4 bases and J 4 bases; bases outside gene matches: 4. Germline V gene data show CDR1 as KGHSH and CDR2 as LQKENI. CDR3 protein: CASSQGAVYEQYF. CDR3 nucleotides: TGTGCCAGCTCACAGGGGGCGGTTTACGAGCAGTACTTC.

V is TRBV7-2 and J is TRBJ2-5; TRBD2 aligns across 8 bases. Losses at the gene ends were 3 bases for V and 0 bases for J; bases not matched to a gene: 6. Germline V CDR1 and CDR2: SGHTA, FQGNSA. The CDR3 covers 16 residues. CDR3 amino acids: CASSLIAGYNQETQYF. The CDR3 DNA sequence: TGTGCCAGCAGCTTGATAGCGGGGTATAACCAAGAGACCCAGTACTTC. The variable domain in full, with the rest retrieved from reference TRBV7-2 and TRBJ2-5, is GAGVSQSPSNKVTEKGKDVELRCDPISGHTALYWYRQSLGQGLEFLIYFQGNSAPDKSGLPSDRFSAERTGGSVSTLTIQRTQQEDSAVYLCASSLIAGYNQETQYFGPGTRLLVL.

This chain uses TRBV7-9 with TRBJ1-5; D call uncertain. The germline V gene encodes CDR1 SEHNR and CDR2 FQNEAQ (reference sequence). The germline V and J ends were trimmed by 1 base and 6 bases, with 4 bases remaining between them. The CDR3 is made up of 12 amino acids. The CDR3 reads CASSLVGQPQHF. In DNA form, the CDR3 reads TGTGCCAGCAGCTTAGTAGGTCAGCCCCAGCATTTT.

This chain uses TRBV5-5 with TRBJ1-4; TRBD1 agrees at 10 bases. From germline, CDR1 is SGHKS and CDR2 YYEKEE (reference sequence). V lost 4 bases to trimming and J lost 10 bases; unmatched junction nucleotides: 10. This CDR3 is built from 15 residues. CDR3 protein: CASSHGTGERGKLFF. The CDR3 nucleotides read TGTGCCAGCAGCCACGGGACAGGGGAGCGGGGAAAACTGTTTTTT.

This clone was seen a single time. The chain combines TRBV4-1 with TRBJ2-3; D is undetermined. Germline V gives CDR1 MGHRA, CDR2 YSYEKL. The CDR3 extends over 13 amino acids. V shed 2 bases and J shed 4 bases, with 7 bases lying between them. This CDR3 is CASSQLFADTQYF. CDR3 nucleotides: TGCGCCAGCAGCCAACTCTTCGCAGATACGCAGTATTTT.

There are a few counts of this clone. The CDR3 DNA reads as TGTGCCAGTAGTATAGGGGGGGGGAGCAATCAGCCCCAGCATTTT. It is translated as CASSIGGGSNQPQHF. The chain joins TRBV19 to TRBJ1-5; a possible D gene is TRBD1 (5 bases). The CDR3 is 15 amino acids. V lost 1 base and J lost 1, with 8 bases in between. The germline gives CDR1 LNHDA, CDR2 SQIVND (reference sequence).

The rearrangement links TRBV7-2 to TRBJ2-1, with 7 bases lining up with TRBD2. CDR3 length: 14 residues. The J segment lost 9 bases and the V segment lost 1 base, leaving 6 bases of the junction unmatched. CDR1 is SGHTA and CDR2 is FQGNSA in the germline V gene. CDR3: CASSLVRTSTEQFF. The DNA for the CDR3 is TGTGCCAGCAGCTTAGTACGGACTAGTACTGAGCAGTTCTTC.